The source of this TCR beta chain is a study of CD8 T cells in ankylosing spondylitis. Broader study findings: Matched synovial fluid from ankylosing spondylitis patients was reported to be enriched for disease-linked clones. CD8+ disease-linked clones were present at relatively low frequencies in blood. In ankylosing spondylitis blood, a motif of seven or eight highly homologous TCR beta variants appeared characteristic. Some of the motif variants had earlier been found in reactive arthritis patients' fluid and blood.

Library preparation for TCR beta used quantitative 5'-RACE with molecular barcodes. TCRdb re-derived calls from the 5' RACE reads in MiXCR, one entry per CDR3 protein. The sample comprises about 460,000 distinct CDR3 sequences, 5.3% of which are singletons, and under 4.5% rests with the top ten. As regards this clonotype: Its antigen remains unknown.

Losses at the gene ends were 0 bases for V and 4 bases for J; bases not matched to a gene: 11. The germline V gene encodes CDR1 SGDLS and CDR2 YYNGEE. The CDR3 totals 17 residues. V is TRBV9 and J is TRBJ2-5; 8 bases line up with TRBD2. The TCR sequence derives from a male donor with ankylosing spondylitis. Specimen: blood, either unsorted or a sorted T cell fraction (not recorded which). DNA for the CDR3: TGTGCCAGCAGCGTAGTACCCGGGAGGGGTATAGGAGAGACCCAGTACTTC. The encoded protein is CASSVVPGRGIGETQYF.